These 23 T cell receptor beta chains came from one sample sequenced in a study of CD8+CD57+ T cells in acquired aplastic anemia. Genomic DNA, serving as template, underwent TCR beta VDJ and CDR3 profiling. TCRdb fed the reads into MiXCR, producing one record per CDR3 protein. The sample holds about 400,000 distinct CDR3 sequences, 60% to 80% seen once. Sequenced material: sorted CD4+, CD8+, or CD8+CD57+ T cells (not recorded which) from PBMCs. Receptor source: a human donor in good health, serving as a control.

The CDR3 coding sequence is TGTGCCAGCCCACGAGGACAGCAAAGCACAGATACGCAGTATTTT. Its translation is CASPRGQQSTDTQYF. The chain combines TRBV6-9 with TRBJ2-3, with TRBD1 as a possible D gene (6 bases). The germline gives CDR1 MNHGY, CDR2 SVAAGI. Trimming shortened V by 8 bases and J by 0 bases, and 15 bases separated the two germline ends. This CDR3 region has 15 residues.

The rearrangement uses TRBV5-7 and TRBJ2-1; 10 nucleotides line up with TRBD1. TRBV5-7 is noted as an ORF with a role that remains uncertain. V was clipped by 4 bases and J by 4 bases; unmatched bases: 5. The CDR3 sequence is 15 residues long. DNA for the CDR3: TGTGCCAGCAGCCTGGACAGGGGGAATTACAATGAGCAGTTCTTC. Protein product: CASSLDRGNYNEQFF.

This clonotype has just a few counts. This chain uses TRBV3-1 with TRBJ2-2; 9 bases match TRBD1. Per the germline V gene, CDR1 is LGHDT and CDR2 is YNNKEL (reference sequence). The trim removed 4 bases at V and 4 bases at J, leaving 10 bases unmatched. The CDR3 extends over 17 amino acids. The CDR3 sequence is CASSRRPGTGTTGELFF. The CDR3 nucleotides are TGTGCCAGCAGCCGAAGACCCGGGACAGGGACCACCGGGGAGCTGTTTTTT. The variable domain in full, completed from reference TRBV3-1 and TRBJ2-2, reads DTAVSQTPKYLVTQMGNDKSIKCEQNLGHDTMYWYKQDSKKFLKIMFSYNNKELIINETVPNRFSPKSPDKAHLNLHINSLELGDSAVYFCASSRRPGTGTTGELFFGEGSRLTVL.

Many counts were recorded for this clonotype. V is TRBV13 and J is TRBJ2-4, with D unresolved. The CDR3 has 16 residues. Trimming pared 6 bases from V and 1 base from J, leaving 16 bases between. Looked up from germline, CDR1 is PRHDT and CDR2 is FYEKMQ (reference sequence). The CDR3 sequence is CASSFRSEAAKNIQYF. CDR3 nucleotide sequence: TGTGCCAGCAGTTTTAGGTCTGAGGCGGCCAAAAACATTCAGTACTTC. Drawing the rest from reference TRBV13 and TRBJ2-4, the complete variable domain is AAGVIQSPRHLIKEKRETATLKCYPIPRHDTVYWYQQGPGQDPQFLISFYEKMQSDKGSIPDRFSAQQFSDYHSELNMSSLELGDSALYFCASSFRSEAAKNIQYFGAGTRLSVL.

To note about this clonotype: One junction end disagrees with the germline gene, perhaps due to a read error. The chain is built from TRBV7-2 and TRBJ1-1; unclear D gene. Germline V lookup: CDR1 SGHTA, CDR2 FQGNSA. The CDR3 has 14 residues. The CDR3 coding sequence is TGTGCCAGCAGTGGTTGGCAGACGAACACTGAAGCTCTCTTT. This codes for CASSGWQTNTEALF. Using reference TRBV7-2 and TRBJ1-1 for the parts outside the CDR3, the full variable domain is GAGVSQSPSNKVTEKGKDVELRCDPISGHTALYWYRQSLGQGLEFLIYFQGNSAPDKSGLPSDRFSAERTGGSVSTLTIQRTQQEDSAVYLCASSGWQTNTEALFGQGTRLTVV.

This chain uses TRBV15 with TRBJ1-1; perhaps TRBD1 as D (6 bases). Germline V CDR1 and CDR2: LNHNV, YYDKDF (reference sequence). V shed 6 bases and J shed 10 bases, with 15 bases lying between them. The CDR3 has 12 residues. The CDR3 spells CATSGEGGRAFF. CDR3 bases: TGTGCCACCAGTGGAGAGGGGGGGCGAGCTTTCTTT. The full variable domain, completed using reference TRBV15 and TRBJ1-1, is DAMVIQNPRYQVTQFGKPVTLSCSQTLNHNVMYWYQQKSSQAPKLLFHYYDKDFNNEADTPDNFQSRRPNTSFCFLDIRSPGLGDTAMYLCATSGEGGRAFFGQGTRLTVV.

The genes are TRBV10-3 and TRBJ2-3; 12 bases are a match to TRBD2. The germline V gene has CDR1 ENHRY and CDR2 SYGVKD. CDR3 length: 16 residues. The junction had 10 bases not matched to a gene; V was cut back by 11 bases and J by 1 base. CDR3 nucleotide sequence: TGTGCCTCCAACGGGCTAGCGGGGGGGCGCACAGATACGCAGTATTTT. Its protein product is CASNGLAGGRTDTQYF.

This clonotype was detected many times. The chain is built from TRBV7-2 and TRBJ2-6; D is possibly TRBD1 or TRBD2 (5 bases each). The germline V gene encodes CDR1 SGHTA and CDR2 FQGNSA. The CDR3 spans 17 residues. The V and J ends lost 5 bases and 0 bases respectively, with 14 bases between them. Here the CDR3 DNA reads TGTGCCAGCAGCCCGAGGGGCAGCTTCTCTGGGGCCAACGTCCTGACTTTC. Protein product: CASSPRGSFSGANVLTF.

This rearrangement joins TRBV2 to TRBJ2-5; the D is unclear. This CDR3 comprises 13 residues. Germline lookup yields CDR1 SNHLY and CDR2 FYNNEI. V lost 4 bases and J 3 bases, leaving 9 bases between the germline ends. The CDR3 here is CASSAAPKETQYF. The CDR3 DNA is TGTGCCAGCAGTGCTGCCCCCAAAGAGACCCAGTACTTC. Supplemented by reference TRBV2 and TRBJ2-5, the full variable domain reads EPEVTQTPSHQVTQMGQEVILRCVPISNHLYFYWYRQILGQKVEFLVSFYNNEISEKSEIFDDQFSVERPDGSNFTLKIRSTKLEDSAMYFCASSAAPKETQYFGPGTRLLVL.

This chain uses TRBV6-1 with TRBJ1-5; no clear D. Germline loops: CDR1 MNHNS, CDR2 SASEGT. Trimming took 4 bases from V and 4 from J, leaving 5 bases between them. The CDR3 has 12 residues. The CDR3 DNA sequence: TGTGCCAGCAGTGGACCGAATCAGCCCCAGCATTTT. Translation gives CASSGPNQPQHF.

Notes on this clonotype: One junction end does not reproduce the germline sequence, and a read error may be involved. CDR3 bases: TGTGCTAGCAGCATACCGGGCGCACCGAGGCTATACGACTACACCTTC. Translating gives CASSIPGAPRLYDYTF. The chain uses TRBV7-7 and TRBJ1-2; D is unresolved. The CDR3 is 16 amino acids. The germline V gene encodes CDR1 SSHAT and CDR2 FNYEAQ (reference sequence).

In regard to this clonotype: A read error may produce the germline difference seen at one junction end. The rearrangement joins TRBV10-3 to TRBJ2-5, with a possible D match to TRBD2 (7 bases). Per the germline V gene, CDR1 is ENHRY and CDR2 is SYGVKD. This CDR3 has 15 amino acids. The CDR3 spells CAISVSGGGGGTQYF. The CDR3 DNA reads TGTGCCATCAGTGTATCGGGGGGCGGCGGAGGGACCCAGTACTTT.

This chain joins TRBV6-2 or TRBV6-3 and TRBJ2-3; 7 bases line up with TRBD2. Germline V gene sequence: CDR1 MNHEY, CDR2 SVGEGT. Losses at the gene ends were 10 bases for V and 1 base for J; bases not matched to a gene: 11. This CDR3 has 15 amino acids. CDR3 sequence: CAITRGRGGTDTQYF. CDR3 coding DNA: TGTGCCATCACACGGGGTCGGGGGGGCACAGATACGCAGTATTTT.

This clonotype is a singleton in its sample. The chain links TRBV7-2 to TRBJ2-7; D unresolved. CDR1 and CDR2 from the germline V gene are SGHTA and FQGNSA. CDR3 length: 11 residues. Trimming took 8 bases from V and 6 from J, leaving 11 bases between them. The CDR3, as DNA: TGTGCCAGCCAGGCGAGCTCCGAGCAGTACTTC. Protein sequence: CASQASSEQYF.

About this clonotype itself: Relative to the germline gene, one junction end is altered; a read error may explain this. The CDR3 here is CASSRTESQNTGDF. The DNA of the CDR3 is TGTGCCAGCAGCCGCACGGAGAGTCAGAACACCGGGGACTTC. This chain connects TRBV9 to TRBJ2-7, with a weak D call TRBD2 (5 bases). Looked up from germline, CDR1 is SGDLS and CDR2 is YYNGEE. The CDR3 length is 14 residues. Based on the CDR3 plus reference TRBV9 and TRBJ2-7, the full variable domain is DSGVTQTPKHLITATGQRVTLRCSPRSGDLSVYWYQQSLDQGLQFLIQYYNGEERAKGNILERFSAQQFPDLHSELNLSSLELGDSALYFCASSRTESQNTGDFGPGTRLTVT.

This chain uses TRBV12-3 or TRBV12-4 with TRBJ2-5, with 8 positions matching TRBD1. This CDR3 region has 14 residues. Trimming at V came to 5 bases and at J to 1 base, leaving 3 bases not matched to a gene. CDR3 amino acids: CASSPTGGQETQYF. The CDR3 nucleotides read TGTGCCAGCAGTCCTACAGGGGGCCAAGAGACCCAGTACTTC.

The V and J genes are TRBV2 and TRBJ2-3; D possibly corresponds to TRBD1 (5 bases). V was clipped by 11 bases and J by 6 bases, with 18 bases between them. Germline CDR1 and CDR2: SNHLY and FYNNEI. This CDR3 region has 13 residues. CDR3 protein: CAGRRVATDTQYF. CDR3 bases: TGTGCCGGCCGCAGGGTTGCTACGGATACGCAGTATTTT.

A word on this clonotype: A much larger clone sits a single nucleotide away, making a read error possible. This chain joins TRBV5-1 and TRBJ1-2; TRBD1 matches 10 bases. This CDR3 is 15 amino acids long. Germline V gene lookup returns CDR1 SGHRS and CDR2 YFSETQ. CDR3 amino acids: CASGLGDRGLNGYTF. CDR3 sequence (DNA): TGCGCCAGCGGCTTGGGCGACAGGGGGCTCAATGGCTACACCTTC.

This chain joins TRBV10-3 and TRBJ2-5, with unresolved D. The germline V gene encodes CDR1 ENHRY and CDR2 SYGVKD. The CDR3 is 13 amino acids. V shed 10 bases and J shed 3 bases, with 15 bases lying between them. The CDR3 region has the DNA TGTGCCAGCAGCTTGCCTCACGAAGAGACCCAGTACTTC. Amino acid sequence: CASSLPHEETQYF.

The chain employs TRBV29-1 and TRBJ2-3; 8 positions agree with TRBD2. The V gene end was trimmed by 7 bases and the J gene end by 2 bases; junction bases not matched to a gene: 5. Looked up from germline, CDR1 is SQVTM and CDR2 is ANQGSEA. There are 13 residues in the CDR3. This CDR3 is CSAAGGLTDTQYF. The CDR3 nucleotides are TGCAGCGCTGCGGGGGGACTCACAGATACGCAGTATTTT.

As to this clonotype: A junction boundary mismatches the germline segment, possibly from a read error. The V call is TRBV2, the J call TRBJ1-5, with a tentative D call TRBD1 (6 bases). Germline CDR1 is SNHLY and CDR2 is FYNNEI. The CDR3 totals 16 residues. The CDR3 spells CASKDSTGELFFREGF. DNA for the CDR3: TGTGCCAGCAAGGACAGCACCGGGGAGCTGTTTTTTCGAGAAGGTTTT.

V is TRBV19 and J is TRBJ1-5, with 9 bases identical to TRBD1. Per germline, CDR1 LNHDA and CDR2 SQIVND (reference sequence). V lost 11 bases and J lost 5; bases outside the gene matches: 7. The CDR3 contains 13 residues. This chain's CDR3 is CAASGQGYQPQHF. The CDR3 region has the DNA TGTGCCGCCTCGGGACAGGGATATCAGCCCCAGCATTTT. Supplemented by reference TRBV19 and TRBJ1-5, the full variable domain reads DGGITQSPKYLFRKEGQNVTLSCEQNLNHDAMYWYRQDPGQGLRLIYYSQIVNDFQKGDIAEGYSVSREKKESFPLTVTSAQKNPTAFYLCAASGQGYQPQHFGDGTRLSIL.

Details on this clonotype: The junction departs from the called germline gene at one end, perhaps through a read error. The chain recombines TRBV6-6 with TRBJ2-3; D is ambiguous. The CDR3 is 8 amino acids. In germline, CDR1 is MNHNY, CDR2 SVGAGI (reference sequence). The CDR3 reads CPSSTQYF. The CDR3 DNA follows: TGTCCCAGCAGTACGCAGTATTTT.